This entry lists 16 T cell receptor beta chains sequenced from one sample in a study of cytomegalovirus exposure and HLA in healthy donors. The PCR made use of 60 Vbeta and 13 Jbeta primers. This table comes from immunoSEQ multiplex PCR, and its TCRdb copy is limited to in-frame clones, with some not included. The sample includes about 88,000 clones, approximately 77% of them seen just once. Sequencing was done on a sample of PBMCs. These receptors were collected from a woman between 35 and 50 years old in good health and CMV-seronegative.

The chain carries TRBV19 and TRBJ1-1; 9 positions agree with TRBD1. Germline trimming cut 6 bases from V and 4 bases from J; bases unmatched to any gene: 9. The germline V gene encodes CDR1 LNHDA and CDR2 SQIVND (reference sequence). This CDR3 region has 15 residues. The CDR3 sequence: CASRLIGTGLTEAFF. The CDR3 region has the DNA TGTGCCAGTAGACTGATAGGGACAGGGCTCACTGAAGCTTTCTTT.

This clone was recorded once. The V call is TRBV4-2, the J call TRBJ2-1; 8 bases are shared with TRBD2. The length of the CDR3 is 17 residues. Germline lookup yields CDR1 LGHNA and CDR2 YNFKEQ. Unmatched junction bases numbered 9, after V lost 5 bases and J lost 0 bases. Here the CDR3 DNA reads TGTGCCAGCAGCTCTCGGGTAGCGGGGTCCTCCTACAATGAGCAGTTCTTC. The encoded protein is CASSSRVAGSSYNEQFF.

V usage is TRBV7-2 and J usage is TRBJ1-3, with D hard to call. Between the trimmed V and J ends, which lost 1 base and 4 bases, there was a span of 8 bases. Germline loops: CDR1 SGHTA, CDR2 FQGNSA. The CDR3 length is 14 residues. The CDR3 sequence is CASSLGGPGNTIYF. CDR3 coding DNA: TGTGCCAGCAGCTTAGGAGGGCCCGGAAACACCATATATTTT.

J is TRBJ2-3 and V is TRBV12-5, with D perhaps TRBD1 (6 bases). The CDR3 is 19 amino acids. The germline V and J ends were trimmed by 7 bases and 0 bases, with 26 bases remaining between them. Germline-derived CDR1 and CDR2 are LGHNT and FRNRAP. CDR3 DNA: TGTGCTAGTGCCGCCGTCCCGGGACAAGCAAGAATAAGCACAGATACGCAGTATTTT. Translating gives CASAAVPGQARISTDTQYF.

The chain recombines TRBV4-1 with TRBJ2-5; weak D call: TRBD2 (6 bases). The ends were cut back, 1 base at V and 2 bases at J, with 14 bases in the middle. The germline V gene has CDR1 MGHRA and CDR2 YSYEKL. This CDR3 region has 16 residues. CDR3 residues: CASSQGMGLQQETQYF. The DNA for the CDR3 is TGCGCCAGCAGCCAAGGGATGGGACTTCAACAAGAGACCCAGTACTTC.

This chain joins TRBV5-4 and TRBJ1-5, with 9 bases aligning to TRBD1. The CDR3 is made up of 16 amino acids. Germline V CDR1 and CDR2: SGHNT, YYREEE (reference sequence). V gave up 0 bases and J gave up 5 bases; unmatched junction bases: 6. CDR3 bases: TGTGCCAGCAGCTTGGCCGGGACAGGGACTGATCAGCCCCAGCATTTT. Translation gives CASSLAGTGTDQPQHF.

This clone was counted once. This chain uses TRBV19 with TRBJ2-7; the D is unclear. The CDR3 consists of 15 residues. V was pared by 5 bases and J by 3 bases, with 17 bases between. Germline loops: CDR1 LNHDA, CDR2 SQIVND (reference sequence). The CDR3 region is CASSSFPGEGYEQYF. The CDR3 DNA reads as TGTGCCAGTAGTTCCTTTCCCGGAGAAGGCTACGAGCAGTACTTC.

V is TRBV15 and J is TRBJ2-7; D might be TRBD1 (6 bases). The germline V gene encodes CDR1 LNHNV and CDR2 YYDKDF (reference sequence). This CDR3 spans 13 amino acids. Trimming stripped 8 bases from V and 6 bases from J, with 17 bases between. The CDR3 region has the DNA TGTGCCACCCGAGCAGGGGCAGTGGGCGAGCAGTACTTC. Amino acids: CATRAGAVGEQYF. The full variable domain, completed using reference TRBV15 and TRBJ2-7, is DAMVIQNPRYQVTQFGKPVTLSCSQTLNHNVMYWYQQKSSQAPKLLFHYYDKDFNNEADTPDNFQSRRPNTSFCFLDIRSPGLGDTAMYLCATRAGAVGEQYFGPGTRLTVT.

This clone is a singleton in its sample. This chain joins TRBV7-4 and TRBJ1-3; perhaps TRBD1 as D (5 bases). Trimming left V 2 bases short and J 5 bases short, with 10 bases between. CDR1 and CDR2 (germline): SGHVT, SQSDAQ. The CDR3 extends over 14 amino acids. CDR3 nucleotides: TGTGCCAGCAGCTTATCCCCAGGGAGAAACACCATATATTTT. Residues: CASSLSPGRNTIYF.

The rearrangement uses TRBV19 and TRBJ1-2, with D maybe TRBD1 (5 bases). The V gene lost 4 bases and the J gene lost 3 bases, with 9 bases spanning the gap. The CDR3 is 13 residues long. Germline CDR1 reads LNHDA; CDR2 reads SQIVND (reference sequence). The CDR3 nucleotides read TGTGCCAGTAGTACAGGACACTACTATGGCTACACCTTC. Translation: CASSTGHYYGYTF.

As DNA, the CDR3 is TGTGCCAGCTCCCTGGTAACAGGTGGGTTGGGAACTGAAGCTTTCTTT. It translates to CASSLVTGGLGTEAFF. The chain carries TRBV18 and TRBJ1-1, with D possibly TRBD1 on 5 matching bases. The length of the CDR3 is 16 residues. The V end lost 6 bases, the J end lost 5 bases, and 22 bases lay between the germline ends. Germline CDR1 KGHSH, CDR2 LQKENI.

V is TRBV4-1 and J is TRBJ2-1, with 9 bases fitting TRBD1. This CDR3 contains 16 residues. Per the germline V gene, CDR1 is MGHRA and CDR2 is YSYEKL. The ends lost 3 bases at V and 7 bases at J; junction bases unmatched: 10. CDR3 amino acids: CASSHDRGSKKNEQFF. CDR3 coding DNA: TGCGCCAGCAGCCACGACAGGGGGAGTAAGAAAAATGAGCAGTTCTTC.

Here the CDR3 reads CSVVLSENTIYF. CDR3 DNA sequence: TGCAGCGTTGTACTCTCCGAAAACACCATATATTTT. The chain has TRBV29-1 and TRBJ1-3; no reliable D call. V lost 4 bases and J 6 bases, leaving 10 bases between the germline ends. CDR1 is SQVTM, CDR2 ANQGSEA, per germline. The CDR3 loop spans 12 amino acids.

This chain joins TRBV4-3 and TRBJ2-5; the match to TRBD2 covers 12 bases. The CDR3 has 18 amino acids. The V segment lost 2 bases and the J segment 5 bases; nucleotides outside the gene matches: 12. Germline CDR1 LGHNA, CDR2 YSLEER. The CDR3 reads CASSQSESASGGAETQYF. In DNA, the CDR3 is TGCGCCAGCAGCCAATCCGAATCGGCTAGCGGGGGGGCGGAGACCCAGTACTTC.

This clone was seen a single time. This sequence joins TRBV6-7 and TRBJ2-7; 8 nucleotides align to TRBD1. TRBV6-7 is sorted into the ORF group, with uncertain function. CDR3 length: 12 residues. V shed 9 bases and J 3 bases; nucleotides not matched to a gene: 4. CDR3 amino acids: CARMDRDYEQYF. The CDR3 nucleotides are TGTGCCAGGATGGACAGGGACTACGAGCAGTACTTC.

Here the CDR3 DNA reads TGTGCCAGCTCACCCCTTTCTAGCGCCGCGAACACCGGGGAGCTGTTTTTT. It yields the protein CASSPLSSAANTGELFF. The V and J genes are TRBV18 and TRBJ2-2; D perhaps matches TRBD2 (6 bases). Trimming removed 3 bases from V and 0 bases from J, with 14 bases in between. The CDR3 consists of 17 residues. From germline, CDR1 is KGHSH and CDR2 LQKENI.